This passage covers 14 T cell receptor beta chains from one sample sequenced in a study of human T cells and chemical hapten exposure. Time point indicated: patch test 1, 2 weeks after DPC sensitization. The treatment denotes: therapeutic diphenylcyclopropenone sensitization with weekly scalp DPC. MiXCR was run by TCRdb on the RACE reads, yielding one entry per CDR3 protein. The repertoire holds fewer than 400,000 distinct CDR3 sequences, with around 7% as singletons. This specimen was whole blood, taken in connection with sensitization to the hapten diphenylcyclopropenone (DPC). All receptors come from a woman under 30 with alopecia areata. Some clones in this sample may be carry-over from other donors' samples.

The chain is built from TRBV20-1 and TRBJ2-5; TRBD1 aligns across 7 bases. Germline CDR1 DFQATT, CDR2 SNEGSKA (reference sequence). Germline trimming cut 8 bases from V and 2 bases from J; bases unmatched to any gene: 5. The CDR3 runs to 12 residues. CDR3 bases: TGCAGTCCTATGGGACAGCAAGAGACCCAGTACTTC. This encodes CSPMGQQETQYF.

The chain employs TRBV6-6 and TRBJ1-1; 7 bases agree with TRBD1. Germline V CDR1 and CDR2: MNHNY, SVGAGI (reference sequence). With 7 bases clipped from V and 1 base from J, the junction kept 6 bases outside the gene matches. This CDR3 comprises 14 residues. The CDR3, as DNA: TGTGCCAGCACCAAACAGGGGCCGAACACTGAAGCTTTCTTT. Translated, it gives CASTKQGPNTEAFF.

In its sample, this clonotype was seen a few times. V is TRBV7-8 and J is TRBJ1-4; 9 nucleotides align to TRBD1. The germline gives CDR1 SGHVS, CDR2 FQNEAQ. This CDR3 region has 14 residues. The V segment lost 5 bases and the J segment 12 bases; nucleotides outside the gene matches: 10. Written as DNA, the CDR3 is TGTGCCAGCAGCCTAACCGCCCGGGACAGGGAACTGTTTTTT. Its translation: CASSLTARDRELFF.

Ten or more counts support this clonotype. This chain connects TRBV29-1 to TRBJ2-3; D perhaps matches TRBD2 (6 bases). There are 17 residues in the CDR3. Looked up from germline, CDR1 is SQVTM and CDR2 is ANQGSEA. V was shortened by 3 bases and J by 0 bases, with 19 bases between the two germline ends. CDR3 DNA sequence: TGCAGCGTTGACCTACAAGCTACGGGGGTGAGCACAGATACGCAGTATTTT. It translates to CSVDLQATGVSTDTQYF.

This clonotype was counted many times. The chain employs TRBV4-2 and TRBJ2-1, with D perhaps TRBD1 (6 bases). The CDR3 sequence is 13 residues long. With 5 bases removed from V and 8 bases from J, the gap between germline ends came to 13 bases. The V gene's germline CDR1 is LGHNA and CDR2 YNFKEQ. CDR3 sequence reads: CASSFQNRDEQFF. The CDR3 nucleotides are TGTGCCAGCAGCTTCCAAAACAGGGATGAGCAGTTCTTC.

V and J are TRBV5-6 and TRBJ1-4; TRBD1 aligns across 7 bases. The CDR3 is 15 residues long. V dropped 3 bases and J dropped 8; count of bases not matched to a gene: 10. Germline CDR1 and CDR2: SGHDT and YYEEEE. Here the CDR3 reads CASSWWGQSGEKLFF. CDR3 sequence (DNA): TGTGCCAGCAGCTGGTGGGGACAGTCGGGGGAAAAACTGTTTTTT.

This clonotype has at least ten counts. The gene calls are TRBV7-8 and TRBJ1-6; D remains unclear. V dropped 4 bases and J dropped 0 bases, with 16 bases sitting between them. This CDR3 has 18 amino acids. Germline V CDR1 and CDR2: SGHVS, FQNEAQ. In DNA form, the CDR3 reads TGTGCCAGCAGCTATTCGGTCCTGATGAGCTCCTATAATTCACCCCTCCACTTT. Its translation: CASSYSVLMSSYNSPLHF.

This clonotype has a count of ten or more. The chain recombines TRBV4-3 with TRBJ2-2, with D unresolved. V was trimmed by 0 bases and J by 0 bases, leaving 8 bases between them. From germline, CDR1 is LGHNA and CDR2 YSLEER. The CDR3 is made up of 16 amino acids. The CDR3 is CASSQELPANTGELFF. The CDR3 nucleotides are TGCGCCAGCAGCCAAGAACTGCCCGCGAACACCGGGGAGCTGTTTTTT.

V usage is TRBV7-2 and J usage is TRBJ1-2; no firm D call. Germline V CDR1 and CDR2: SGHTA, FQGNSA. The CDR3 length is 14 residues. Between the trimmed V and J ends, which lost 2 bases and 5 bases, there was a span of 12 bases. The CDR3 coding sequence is TGTGCCAGCAGCTTAACGGGAGGTCGGTATGGCTACACCTTC. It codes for CASSLTGGRYGYTF.

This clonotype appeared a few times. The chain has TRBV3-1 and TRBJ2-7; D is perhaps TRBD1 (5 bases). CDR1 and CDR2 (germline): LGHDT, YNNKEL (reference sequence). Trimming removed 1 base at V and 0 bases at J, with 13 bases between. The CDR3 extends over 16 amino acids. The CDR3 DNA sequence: TGTGCCAGCAGCCAAGGTGGGGCAGGCAGCTCCTACGAGCAGTACTTC. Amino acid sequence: CASSQGGAGSSYEQYF.

This chain's CDR3 is CASRPPLGGIENNEQFF. Written as DNA, the CDR3 is TGTGCCAGCAGGCCACCTTTGGGGGGGATTGAGAACAATGAGCAGTTCTTC. The V and J genes are TRBV12-3 or TRBV12-4 and TRBJ2-1; 7 bases line up with TRBD2. The CDR3 contains 17 residues. Trimming cost V 6 bases and J 5 bases; bases outside gene matches: 16.

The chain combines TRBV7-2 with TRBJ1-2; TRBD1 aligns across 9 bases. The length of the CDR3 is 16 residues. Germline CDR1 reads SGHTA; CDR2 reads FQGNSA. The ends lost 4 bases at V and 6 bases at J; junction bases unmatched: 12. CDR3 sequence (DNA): TGTGCCAGCAGCTCACATACAGGGGGCGCTTGGGATGGCTACACCTTC. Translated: CASSSHTGGAWDGYTF.

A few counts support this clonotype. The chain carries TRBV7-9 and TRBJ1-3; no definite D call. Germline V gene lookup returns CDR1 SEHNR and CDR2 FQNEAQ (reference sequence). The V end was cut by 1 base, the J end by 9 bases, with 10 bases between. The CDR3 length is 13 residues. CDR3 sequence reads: CASSLVRDGTIYF. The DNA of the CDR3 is TGTGCCAGCAGCTTAGTGAGGGATGGCACCATATATTTT.

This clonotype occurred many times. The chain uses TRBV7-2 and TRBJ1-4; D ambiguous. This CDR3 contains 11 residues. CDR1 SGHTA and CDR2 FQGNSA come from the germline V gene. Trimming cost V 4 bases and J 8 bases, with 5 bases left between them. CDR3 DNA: TGTGCCAGCAGCTCGACCGAAAAACTGTTTTTT. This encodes CASSSTEKLFF.